This is a list of T cell receptor beta chains from one sample in a study of blood T cell repertoires in COVID-19. Sequenced by immunoSEQ multiplex PCR; TCRdb stores in-frame clones only, minus some. The sample records tens of thousands of clones, approximately 84% being singletons. Specimen: peripheral blood. The receptors here all came from a human donor with active or convalescent COVID-19. The donor label of this sample is uncertain. Both conserved end residues are part of each CDR3. D genes are given only for firm matches. The listing skips clone size in some rows; elsewhere it reads once, few, many or a size class.

>TRBJ2-1|TRBV7-8|TRBD1|NA
CASSLRDSRYNEQFF
TGTGCCAGCAGCTTAAGGGACAGTCGATACAATGAGCAGTTCTTC
>TRBJ1-1|TRBV11-2|NA|once
CASSLWGKNTEAFF
TGTGCCAGCAGTCTGTGGGGCAAGAACACTGAAGCTTTCTTT
>TRBJ1-2|TRBV19|NA|few
CASSIQNRYGYTF
TGTGCCAGTAGTATTCAGAATCGCTATGGCTACACCTTC
>TRBJ1-2|TRBV7-2|NA|NA
CASRSGTRVGGYTF
TGTGCCAGCAGGTCCGGAACCAGGGTCGGTGGCTACACCTTC
>TRBJ2-3|TRBV19|NA|NA
CASSTPAGEVSDTQYF
TGTGCCAGTAGCACCCCAGCGGGTGAGGTATCAGATACGCAGTATTTT
>TRBJ1-1|TRBV5-4|NA|NA
CASSLGGVGAAGTEAFF
TGTGCCAGCAGCTTGGGGGGTGTGGGGGCGGCTGGCACTGAAGCTTTCTTT
>TRBJ2-7|TRBV3-1/TRBV3-2|NA|NA
CASSQDAGRSYEQYF
TGTGCCAGCAGCCAAGATGCGGGACGATCCTACGAGCAGTACTTC
>TRBJ2-2|TRBV5-4|NA|NA
CASSPPGSGSNTGELFF
TGTGCCAGCAGCCCCCCGGGTAGCGGTTCGAACACCGGGGAGCTGTTTTTT
>TRBJ2-7|TRBV14|NA|NA
CASSQIYGEESYEQYF
TGTGCCAGCAGCCAAATATACGGGGAGGAATCCTACGAGCAGTACTTC
>TRBJ2-7|TRBV27|NA|NA
CASSSVAGVGYEQYF
TGTGCCAGCAGTTCTGTTGCAGGGGTAGGGTACGAGCAGTACTTC
>TRBJ2-5|TRBV6-4|TRBD1|NA
CATDRQGLETQYF
TGTGCCACCGATAGACAGGGGCTCGAGACCCAGTACTTC
>TRBJ2-3|TRBV9|TRBD2|NA
CASSVGRTSGTDTQYF
TGTGCCAGCAGCGTAGGTAGGACTAGCGGCACAGATACGCAGTATTTT
>TRBJ2-2|TRBV29-1|TRBD1|NA
CSVRGGQGTYTGELFF
TGCAGCGTCAGGGGCGGACAGGGGACATACACCGGGGAGCTGTTTTTT
>TRBJ1-3|TRBV21-1|NA|NA
CASSQGASGNTIYF
TGTGCCAGCTCACAGGGGGCGTCTGGAAACACCATATATTTT
>TRBJ2-5|TRBV19|NA|NA
CASSMIQGRETQYF
TGTGCCAGTAGTATGATACAGGGCCGGGAGACCCAGTACTTC
>TRBJ1-4|TRBV3-1/TRBV3-2|NA|NA
CASSQGTGALGEKLFF
TGTGCCAGCAGCCAGGGTACAGGCGCTTTGGGCGAAAAACTGTTTTTT
>TRBJ2-7|TRBV19|TRBD2|NA
CATLSGMEQYF
TGTGCCACCCTAAGCGGGATGGAGCAGTACTTC
>TRBJ2-7|TRBV14|NA|NA
CASSLWGREQYF
TGTGCCAGCAGCCTCTGGGGGAGGGAGCAGTACTTC
>TRBJ2-5|TRBV7-2|TRBD2|NA
CASSLGLAGGEETQYF
TGTGCCAGCAGCTTAGGGCTAGCGGGAGGGGAAGAGACCCAGTACTTC
>TRBJ1-4|TRBV24-1|NA|few
CATSDNPATNEKLFF
TGTGCCACCAGTGATAATCCCGCAACTAATGAAAAACTGTTTTTT
>TRBJ2-2|TRBV5-1|NA|NA
CASSLAIKDTGELFF
TGCGCCAGCAGCTTGGCTATTAAAGACACCGGGGAGCTGTTTTTT
>TRBJ1-2|TRBV5-4|NA|NA
CASSLGQSLPNYGYTF
TGTGCCAGCAGCTTGGGACAGTCATTGCCTAACTATGGCTACACCTTC
>TRBJ1-6|TRBV29-1|NA|NA
CSVMESTFNSPLHF
TGCAGCGTTATGGAGTCCACTTTTAATTCACCCCTCCACTTT
>TRBJ2-1|TRBV3-1/TRBV3-2|TRBD2|once
CASSQGLAGDGQFF
TGTGCCAGCAGCCAAGGTCTAGCGGGAGATGGGCAGTTCTTC
>TRBJ1-2|TRBV7-8|NA|NA
CASSLGQASTAGYTF
TGTGCCAGCAGCTTAGGCCAGGCGTCGACGGCTGGCTACACCTTC
>TRBJ2-2|TRBV5-1|NA|NA
CASSILRGVTGELFF
TGCGCCAGCAGCATACTCAGGGGAGTAACCGGGGAGCTGTTTTTT
>TRBJ1-4|TRBV28|TRBD1|NA
CASSPDRAALKLFF
TGTGCCAGCAGCCCGGACAGGGCGGCCCTAAAACTGTTTTTT
>TRBJ1-2|TRBV9|TRBD1|NA
CASSARTGEPYGYTF
TGTGCCAGCAGCGCAAGGACAGGGGAACCTTATGGCTACACCTTC
>TRBJ2-7|TRBV5-1|NA|NA
CASSPDIPEQYF
TGCGCCAGCAGCCCCGACATCCCCGAGCAGTACTTC
>TRBJ2-2|TRBV5-4|TRBD2|once
CASSRPSSGANTGELFF
TGTGCCAGCAGCCGTCCCTCTAGCGGGGCGAACACCGGGGAGCTGTTTTTT
>TRBJ1-1|TRBV15|NA|NA
CATSRSQGMNTEAFF
TGTGCCACCAGCAGATCGCAGGGCATGAACACTGAAGCTTTCTTT
>TRBJ2-7|TRBV7-2|TRBD1|NA
CASSFIGTGNEQYF
TGTGCCAGCAGCTTTATTGGGACAGGGAACGAGCAGTACTTC
>TRBJ2-3|TRBV7-6|NA|NA
CASSPLSADTQYF
TGTGCCAGCAGCCCATTGAGCGCAGATACGCAGTATTTT
>TRBJ1-4|TRBV3-1/TRBV3-2|TRBD1|NA
CASSPFRTGGNEKLFF
TGTGCCAGCAGCCCTTTTCGGACAGGGGGTAATGAAAAACTGTTTTTT
>TRBJ2-7|TRBV5-1|NA|NA
CASSLVETGSYEQYF
TGCGCCAGCAGCTTGGTTGAGACAGGATCCTACGAGCAGTACTTC
>TRBJ2-2|TRBV10-3|TRBD2|NA
CASAPASGRANTGELFF
TGTGCCAGCGCCCCGGCTAGCGGGAGGGCCAACACCGGGGAGCTGTTTTTT
>TRBJ1-5|TRBV7-2|NA|few
CASSLDRGNQPQHF
TGTGCCAGCAGCTTAGACCGGGGCAATCAGCCCCAGCATTTT
>TRBJ2-3|TRBV11-2|TRBD2|NA
CATSAGTSGSTDTQYF
TGTGCCACCTCAGCCGGGACTAGCGGAAGCACAGATACGCAGTATTTT
>TRBJ2-3|TRBV6-6|TRBD2|NA
CASSYSAGANTDTQYF
TGTGCCAGCAGTTACTCAGCGGGAGCTAACACAGATACGCAGTATTTT
>TRBJ1-2|TRBV3-1/TRBV3-2|NA|NA
CASSQDPRYEAYGYTF
TGTGCCAGCAGCCAAGATCCGAGGTATGAGGCCTATGGCTACACCTTC
>TRBJ2-1|TRBV30|NA|NA
CAWSPRLAPEQFF
TGTGCCTGGAGTCCTAGGCTCGCGCCTGAGCAGTTCTTC
>TRBJ1-5|TRBV19|TRBD1|NA
CASSEDRVRDQPQHF
TGTGCCAGTTCCGAAGACAGGGTCCGAGATCAGCCCCAGCATTTT
>TRBJ2-7|TRBV11-1|NA|NA
CASSLGGVSNEQYF
TGTGCCAGCAGCTTAGGCGGGGTTAGTAACGAGCAGTACTTC